A selection of T cell receptor beta chains follows, all from one sample in a study of blood T cell repertoires in COVID-19. The method was immunoSEQ multiplex PCR; TCRdb's version includes in-frame clones alone and lacks a portion of them. The sample yields fewer than 400,000 clones, more than 75% seen once. Sequencing was performed on peripheral blood. The source is a human donor in a cohort sampled during active COVID-19. The CDR3 runs from the conserved cysteine through the conserved F or W.

v_gene: TRBV11-2
j_gene: TRBJ1-1
CDR3aa: CASSFTGAQNTEAFF

v_gene: TRBV5-1
j_gene: TRBJ2-5
CDR3aa: CASSRGTGMGETQYF

v_gene: TRBV5-1
j_gene: TRBJ2-7
CDR3aa: CASSLVDAAYEQYF

v_gene: TRBV7-3
j_gene: TRBJ2-2
CDR3aa: CASSLQVRNTGELFF

v_gene: TRBV19
j_gene: TRBJ2-4
CDR3aa: CASSIEADRVNNIQYF

v_gene: TRBV28
j_gene: TRBJ2-1
CDR3aa: CASSFTLPGQGVVSSYNEQFF

v_gene: TRBV6-6
j_gene: TRBJ1-2
CDR3aa: CASSYSGTDTGYTF

v_gene: TRBV11-3
j_gene: TRBJ2-5
CDR3aa: CASSLSGRETQYF

v_gene: TRBV29-1
j_gene: TRBJ2-1
CDR3aa: CSVERGAGGEQFF

v_gene: TRBV6-5
j_gene: TRBJ1-5
CDR3aa: CASSYKTGNQPQHF

v_gene: TRBV30
j_gene: TRBJ2-2
CDR3aa: CASHSGINTGELFF

v_gene: TRBV7-2
j_gene: TRBJ2-3
CDR3aa: CASSRRGAPQDTQYF

v_gene: TRBV16
j_gene: TRBJ1-1
CDR3aa: CASSQSFNRATEAFF

v_gene: TRBV29-1
j_gene: TRBJ2-7
CDR3aa: CSAGGTRGYEQYF

v_gene: TRBV11-3
j_gene: TRBJ2-1
CDR3aa: CASSLGTNMEQFF

v_gene: TRBV6-5
j_gene: TRBJ2-1
CDR3aa: CASRETSGNYNEQFF

v_gene: TRBV7-3
j_gene: TRBJ1-1
CDR3aa: CASSLTYDTEAFF

v_gene: TRBV5-1
j_gene: TRBJ1-1
CDR3aa: CASSLASGVSGEAFF

v_gene: TRBV27
j_gene: TRBJ2-7
CDR3aa: CASSRTGTTYEQYF

v_gene: TRBV7-2
j_gene: TRBJ1-2
CDR3aa: CASSLADRIYGYTF

v_gene: TRBV5-4
j_gene: TRBJ2-7
CDR3aa: CASSRTGMDEQYF

v_gene: TRBV3-1/TRBV3-2
j_gene: TRBJ2-3
CDR3aa: CASSQALGLSDTQYF

v_gene: TRBV30
j_gene: TRBJ1-6
CDR3aa: CAWSALYSSHLHF

v_gene: TRBV5-4
j_gene: TRBJ2-1
CDR3aa: CASSLGPGEGNEQFF

v_gene: TRBV9
j_gene: TRBJ1-4
CDR3aa: CASSGTGVNEKLFF

v_gene: TRBV7-9
j_gene: TRBJ2-7
CDR3aa: CASSLQGVSYEQYF

v_gene: TRBV7-2
j_gene: TRBJ1-3
CDR3aa: CASSWGGGGEGNTIYF

v_gene: TRBV5-1
j_gene: TRBJ2-1
CDR3aa: CASSRVAVSYNEQFF

v_gene: TRBV5-6
j_gene: TRBJ2-2
CDR3aa: CASSLVRQGRTGELFF

v_gene: TRBV7-8
j_gene: TRBJ1-3
CDR3aa: CASSAAVSGNTIYF

v_gene: TRBV7-2
j_gene: TRBJ2-3
CDR3aa: CASSLSAGDQDTQYF

v_gene: TRBV6-5
j_gene: TRBJ2-7
CDR3aa: CASRTSGGSYEQYF

v_gene: TRBV30
j_gene: TRBJ2-1
CDR3aa: CAWSGRLAGLYNEQFF

v_gene: TRBV4-1
j_gene: TRBJ2-7
CDR3aa: CASSQIGLANTRQYF

v_gene: TRBV12-3/TRBV12-4
j_gene: TRBJ2-5
CDR3aa: CASRRDRGTPQYF

v_gene: TRBV25-1
j_gene: TRBJ2-1
CDR3aa: CASTRTIGLAGGNEQFF

v_gene: TRBV11-2
j_gene: TRBJ1-2
CDR3aa: CASSLDGIQGGYTF

v_gene: TRBV12-3/TRBV12-4
j_gene: TRBJ1-1
CDR3aa: CASRLIDTEAFF

v_gene: TRBV7-9
j_gene: TRBJ1-4
CDR3aa: CASSLRPAGGEKLFF

v_gene: TRBV19
j_gene: TRBJ1-2
CDR3aa: CASYGGTKARNYGYTF

v_gene: TRBV2
j_gene: TRBJ1-6
CDR3aa: CASSLRADSPLHF

v_gene: TRBV6-5
j_gene: TRBJ1-2
CDR3aa: CASSYSPTGYGYTF

v_gene: TRBV21-1
j_gene: TRBJ1-4
CDR3aa: CASSRGTENEKLFF

v_gene: TRBV5-1
j_gene: TRBJ1-1
CDR3aa: CASSFGTGRNTEAFF

v_gene: TRBV18
j_gene: TRBJ2-7
CDR3aa: CASSPGLAGSGQYF

v_gene: TRBV15
j_gene: TRBJ1-2
CDR3aa: CATSRPTAGLVSYGYTF

v_gene: TRBV19
j_gene: TRBJ1-2
CDR3aa: CASSIGPEDGYTF

v_gene: TRBV11-1
j_gene: TRBJ1-1
CDR3aa: CASSQVSYQGRAFF

v_gene: TRBV4-1
j_gene: TRBJ2-2
CDR3aa: CASSQDSSFTVFITSNTGELFF

v_gene: TRBV27
j_gene: TRBJ2-3
CDR3aa: CASSVTGDFVTDTQYF

v_gene: TRBV7-9
j_gene: TRBJ2-3
CDR3aa: CASSPKAREPTDTQYF

v_gene: TRBV24-1
j_gene: TRBJ2-7
CDR3aa: CATSGGQGAEQYF

v_gene: TRBV2
j_gene: TRBJ2-1
CDR3aa: CASSLGLAGAGEQFF

v_gene: TRBV11-2
j_gene: TRBJ2-6
CDR3aa: CASSLVGLAASGANVLTF

v_gene: TRBV11-2
j_gene: TRBJ2-7
CDR3aa: CASSPQGYEQYF

v_gene: TRBV7-2
j_gene: TRBJ2-4
CDR3aa: CASSPTLAGGSDPKNIQYF